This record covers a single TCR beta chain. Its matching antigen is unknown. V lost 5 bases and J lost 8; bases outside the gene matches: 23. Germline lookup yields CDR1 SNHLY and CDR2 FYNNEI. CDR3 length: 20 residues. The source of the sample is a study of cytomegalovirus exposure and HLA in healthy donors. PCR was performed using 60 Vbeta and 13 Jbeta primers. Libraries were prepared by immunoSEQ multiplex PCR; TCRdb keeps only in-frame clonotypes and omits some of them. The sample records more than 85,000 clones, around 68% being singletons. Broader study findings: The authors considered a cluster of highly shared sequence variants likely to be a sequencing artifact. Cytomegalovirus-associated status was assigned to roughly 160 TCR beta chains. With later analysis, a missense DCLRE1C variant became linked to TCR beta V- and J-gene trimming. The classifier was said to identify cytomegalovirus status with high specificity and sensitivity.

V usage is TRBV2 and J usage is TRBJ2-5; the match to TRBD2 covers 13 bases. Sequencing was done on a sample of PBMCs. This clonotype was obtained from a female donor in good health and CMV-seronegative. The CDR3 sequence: CASSRQTSGRITVLKRTQYF. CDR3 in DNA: TGTGCCAGCAGTCGCCAGACTAGCGGGAGGATCACGGTATTAAAGAGAACCCAGTACTTC.